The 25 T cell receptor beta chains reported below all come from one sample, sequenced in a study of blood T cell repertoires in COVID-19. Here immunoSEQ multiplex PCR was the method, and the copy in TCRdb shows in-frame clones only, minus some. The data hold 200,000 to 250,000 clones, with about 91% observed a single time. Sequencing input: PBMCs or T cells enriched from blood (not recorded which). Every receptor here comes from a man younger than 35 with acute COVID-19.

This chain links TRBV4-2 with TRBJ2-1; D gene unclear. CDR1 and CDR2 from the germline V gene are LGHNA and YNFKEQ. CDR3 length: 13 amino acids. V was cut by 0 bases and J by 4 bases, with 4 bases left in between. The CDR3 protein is CASSQERYNEQFF. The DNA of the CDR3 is TGTGCCAGCAGCCAAGAGCGGTACAATGAGCAGTTCTTC.

In DNA, the CDR3 is TGTGCCAGCTCCCGGGGACAGGGCGTCTATGGCTACACCTTC. It translates to CASSRGQGVYGYTF. The rearrangement uses TRBV18 and TRBJ1-2; 9 nucleotides agree with TRBD1. V shed 6 bases and J 4 bases; nucleotides not matched to a gene: 6. The CDR3 contains 14 residues. Germline V lookup: CDR1 KGHSH, CDR2 LQKENI.

CDR3 bases: TGTGCCAGCAGCCATGGGCAGGGTCGCTCCTACGAGCAGTACTTC. Protein: CASSHGQGRSYEQYF. The chain links TRBV5-4 to TRBJ2-7; possibly TRBD1 for D (5 bases). Germline CDR1 is SGHNT and CDR2 is YYREEE (reference sequence). Deletions cut 4 bases from V and 0 bases from J, with 14 bases between. The CDR3 has 15 amino acids.

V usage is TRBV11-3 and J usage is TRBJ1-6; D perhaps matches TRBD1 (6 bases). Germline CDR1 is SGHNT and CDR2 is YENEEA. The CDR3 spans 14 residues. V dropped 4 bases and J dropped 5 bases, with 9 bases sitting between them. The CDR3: CASSSQGNNSPLHF. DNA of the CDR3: TGTGCCAGCAGCTCTCAGGGGAATAATTCACCCCTCCACTTT.

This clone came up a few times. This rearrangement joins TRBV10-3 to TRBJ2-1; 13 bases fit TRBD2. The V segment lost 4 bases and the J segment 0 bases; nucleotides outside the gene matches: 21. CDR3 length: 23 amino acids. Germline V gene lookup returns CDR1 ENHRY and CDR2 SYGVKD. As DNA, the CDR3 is TGTGCCATCAGTGCCACCCTTCCCTCACTAGCGGGAGGGCCTATCTTCTCCTACAATGAGCAGTTCTTC. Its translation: CAISATLPSLAGGPIFSYNEQFF.

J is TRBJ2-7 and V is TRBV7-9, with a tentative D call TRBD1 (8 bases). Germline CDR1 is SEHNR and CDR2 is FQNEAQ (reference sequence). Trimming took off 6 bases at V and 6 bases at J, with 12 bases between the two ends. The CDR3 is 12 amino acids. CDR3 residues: CASRQGGFEQYF. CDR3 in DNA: TGTGCCAGCAGACAGGGGGGGTTCGAGCAGTACTTC.

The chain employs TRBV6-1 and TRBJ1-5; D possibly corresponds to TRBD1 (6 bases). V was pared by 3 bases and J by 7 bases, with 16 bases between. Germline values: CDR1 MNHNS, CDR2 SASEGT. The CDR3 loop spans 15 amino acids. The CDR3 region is CASSDNPGVRQPQHF. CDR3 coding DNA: TGTGCCAGCAGTGATAACCCAGGGGTGCGGCAGCCCCAGCATTTT.

The CDR3 reads CASSLTPEYGYTF. CDR3 nucleotides: TGTGCCAGCAGCTTAACGCCGGAGTATGGCTACACCTTC. The chain recombines TRBV7-3 with TRBJ1-2; D is undetermined. The germline V gene encodes CDR1 SGHTA and CDR2 FQGTGA. The CDR3 runs to 13 residues. V lost 0 bases to trimming and J lost 5 bases, with 7 bases between them.

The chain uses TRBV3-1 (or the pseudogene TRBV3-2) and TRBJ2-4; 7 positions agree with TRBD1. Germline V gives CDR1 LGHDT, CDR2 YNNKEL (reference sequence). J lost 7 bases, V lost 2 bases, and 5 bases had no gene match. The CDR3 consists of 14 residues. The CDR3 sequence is CASSQSTGENIQYF. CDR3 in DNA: TGTGCCAGCAGCCAATCAACAGGGGAGAACATTCAGTACTTC.

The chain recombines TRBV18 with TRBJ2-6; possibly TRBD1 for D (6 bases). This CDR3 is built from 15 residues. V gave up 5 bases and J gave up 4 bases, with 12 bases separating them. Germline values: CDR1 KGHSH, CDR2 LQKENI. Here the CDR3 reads CASSVTGTGANVLTF. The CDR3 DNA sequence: TGTGCCAGCTCAGTAACAGGGACCGGGGCCAACGTCCTGACTTTC.

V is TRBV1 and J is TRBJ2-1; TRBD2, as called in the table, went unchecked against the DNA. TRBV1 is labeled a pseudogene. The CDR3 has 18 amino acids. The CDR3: CTSSPGGTSGKSGHEQFF. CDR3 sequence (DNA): TGCACCAGCAGCCCGGGGGGGACTAGCGGCAAATCGGGCCATGAGCAGTTCTTC.

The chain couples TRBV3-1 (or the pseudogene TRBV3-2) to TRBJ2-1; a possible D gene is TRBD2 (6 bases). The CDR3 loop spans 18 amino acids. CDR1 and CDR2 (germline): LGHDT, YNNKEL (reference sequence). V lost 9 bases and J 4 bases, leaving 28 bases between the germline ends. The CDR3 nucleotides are TGTGCCAGGTCTTGGAGGGTCTCACCGGAACAAAATTACAATGAGCAGTTCTTC. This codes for CARSWRVSPEQNYNEQFF.

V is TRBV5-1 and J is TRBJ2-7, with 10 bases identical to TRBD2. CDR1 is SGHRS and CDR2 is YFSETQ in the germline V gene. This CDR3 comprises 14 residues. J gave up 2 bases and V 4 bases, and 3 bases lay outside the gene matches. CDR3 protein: CASSRTSGAYEQYF. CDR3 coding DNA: TGCGCCAGCAGCAGAACTAGCGGGGCCTACGAGCAGTACTTC.

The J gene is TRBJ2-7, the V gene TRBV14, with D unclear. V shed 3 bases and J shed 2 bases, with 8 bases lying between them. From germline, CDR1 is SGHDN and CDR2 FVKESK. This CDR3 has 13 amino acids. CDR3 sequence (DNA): TGTGCCAGCAGCCACGTTGACACCTACGAGCAGTACTTC. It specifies CASSHVDTYEQYF.

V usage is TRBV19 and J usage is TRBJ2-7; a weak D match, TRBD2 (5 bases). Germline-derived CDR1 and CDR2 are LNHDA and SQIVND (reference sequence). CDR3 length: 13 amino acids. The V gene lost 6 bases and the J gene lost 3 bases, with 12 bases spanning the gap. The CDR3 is CASSPRGIYEQYF. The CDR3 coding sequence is TGTGCCAGTAGCCCCCGGGGTATCTACGAGCAGTACTTC.

The CDR3 sequence: CASSVEGGDTDEQFF. CDR3 coding DNA: TGTGCCAGCAGCGTAGAGGGCGGGGATACCGATGAGCAGTTCTTC. The chain recombines TRBV9 with TRBJ2-1, with TRBD2 as a possible D gene (6 bases). Trimming cost V 0 bases and J 8 bases, with 15 bases left between them. CDR1 is SGDLS, CDR2 YYNGEE, per germline. This CDR3 spans 15 amino acids.

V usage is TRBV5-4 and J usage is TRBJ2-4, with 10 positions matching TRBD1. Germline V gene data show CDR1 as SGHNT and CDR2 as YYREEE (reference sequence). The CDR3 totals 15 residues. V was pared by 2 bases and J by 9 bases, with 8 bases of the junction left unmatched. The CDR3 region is CASSFGQGGVGIQYF. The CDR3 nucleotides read TGTGCCAGCAGCTTCGGACAGGGGGGAGTAGGCATTCAGTACTTC.

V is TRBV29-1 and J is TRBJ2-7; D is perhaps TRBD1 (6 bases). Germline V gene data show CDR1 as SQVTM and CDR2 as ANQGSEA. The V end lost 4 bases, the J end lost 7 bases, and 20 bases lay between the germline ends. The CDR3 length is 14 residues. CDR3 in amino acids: CSVGFDRTLREQYF. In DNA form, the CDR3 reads TGCAGCGTTGGATTTGACAGGACCCTACGGGAGCAGTACTTC.

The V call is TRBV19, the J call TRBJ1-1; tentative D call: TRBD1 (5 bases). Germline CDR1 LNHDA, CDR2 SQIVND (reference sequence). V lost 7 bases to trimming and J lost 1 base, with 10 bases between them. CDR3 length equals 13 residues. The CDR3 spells CASIQTGNTEAFF. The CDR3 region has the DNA TGTGCCAGTATCCAAACAGGGAACACTGAAGCTTTCTTT.

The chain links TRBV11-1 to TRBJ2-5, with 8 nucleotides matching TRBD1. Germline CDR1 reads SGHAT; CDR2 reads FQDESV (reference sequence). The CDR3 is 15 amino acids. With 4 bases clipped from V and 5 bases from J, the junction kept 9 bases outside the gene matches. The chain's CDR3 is CASSSHGTGVETQYF. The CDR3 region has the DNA TGTGCCAGCAGCTCCCACGGGACAGGCGTGGAGACCCAGTACTTC.

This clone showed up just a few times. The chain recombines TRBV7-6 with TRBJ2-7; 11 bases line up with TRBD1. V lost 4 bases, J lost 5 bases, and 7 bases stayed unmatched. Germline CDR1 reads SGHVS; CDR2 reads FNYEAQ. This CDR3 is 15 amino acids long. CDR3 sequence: CASSSRTGGFDEQYF. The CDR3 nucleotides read TGTGCCAGCAGCTCCCGGACAGGGGGCTTCGACGAGCAGTACTTC.

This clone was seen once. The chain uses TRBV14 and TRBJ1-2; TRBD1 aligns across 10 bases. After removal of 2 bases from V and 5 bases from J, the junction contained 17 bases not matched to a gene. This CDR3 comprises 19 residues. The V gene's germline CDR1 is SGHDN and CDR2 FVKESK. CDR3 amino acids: CASSQTLKRGDRGLYGYTF. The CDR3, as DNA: TGTGCCAGCAGCCAAACCTTAAAAAGAGGGGACAGGGGTTTGTATGGCTACACCTTC.

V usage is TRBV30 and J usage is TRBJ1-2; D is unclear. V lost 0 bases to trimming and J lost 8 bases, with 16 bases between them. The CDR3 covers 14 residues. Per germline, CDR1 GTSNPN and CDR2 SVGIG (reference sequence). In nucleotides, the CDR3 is TGTGCCTGGAGTGTTGGTTTTACCGGTTCGGGCTACACCTTC. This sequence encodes CAWSVGFTGSGYTF.

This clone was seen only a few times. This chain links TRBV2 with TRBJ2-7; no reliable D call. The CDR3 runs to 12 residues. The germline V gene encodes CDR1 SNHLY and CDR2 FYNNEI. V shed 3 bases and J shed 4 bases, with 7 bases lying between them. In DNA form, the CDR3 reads TGTGCCAGCAGTGACGGCAGGTACGAGCAGTACTTC. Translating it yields CASSDGRYEQYF.

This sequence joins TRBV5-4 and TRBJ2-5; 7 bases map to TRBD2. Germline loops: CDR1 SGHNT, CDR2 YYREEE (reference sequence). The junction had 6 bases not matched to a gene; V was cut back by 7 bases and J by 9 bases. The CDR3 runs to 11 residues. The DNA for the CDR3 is TGTGCCAGCGGGGGGGAGAGGGCCCAGTACTTC. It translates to CASGGERAQYF. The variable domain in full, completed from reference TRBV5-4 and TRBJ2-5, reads ETGVTQSPTHLIKTRGQQVTLRCSSQSGHNTVSWYQQALGQGPQFIFQYYREEENGRGNFPPRFSGLQFPNYSSELNVNALELDDSALYLCASGGERAQYFGPGTRLLVL.